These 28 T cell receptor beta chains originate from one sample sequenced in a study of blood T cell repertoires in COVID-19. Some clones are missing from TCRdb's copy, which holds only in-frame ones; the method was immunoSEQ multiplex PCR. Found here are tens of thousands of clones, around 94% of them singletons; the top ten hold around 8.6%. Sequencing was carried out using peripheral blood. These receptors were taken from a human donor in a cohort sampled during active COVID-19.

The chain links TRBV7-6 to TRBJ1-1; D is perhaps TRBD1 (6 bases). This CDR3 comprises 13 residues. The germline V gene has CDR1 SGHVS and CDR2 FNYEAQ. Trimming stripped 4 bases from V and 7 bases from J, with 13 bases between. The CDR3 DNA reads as TGTGCCAGCAGCTCCCAACAGGGAAATGAAGCTTTCTTT. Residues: CASSSQQGNEAFF.

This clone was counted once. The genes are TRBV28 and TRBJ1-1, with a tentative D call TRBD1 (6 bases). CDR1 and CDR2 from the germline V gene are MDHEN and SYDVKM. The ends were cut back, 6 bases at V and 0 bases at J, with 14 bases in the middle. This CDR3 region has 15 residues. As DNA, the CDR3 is TGTGCCAGCAGGGAGGGGGGGAACATGAACACTGAAGCTTTCTTT. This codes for CASREGGNMNTEAFF.

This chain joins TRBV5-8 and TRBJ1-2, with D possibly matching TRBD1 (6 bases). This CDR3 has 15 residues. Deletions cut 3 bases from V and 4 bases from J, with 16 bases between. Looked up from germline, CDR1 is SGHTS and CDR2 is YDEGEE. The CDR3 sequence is CASSSWGQTIYGYTF. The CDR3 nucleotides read TGTGCCAGCAGCTCTTGGGGGCAGACAATCTATGGCTACACCTTC.

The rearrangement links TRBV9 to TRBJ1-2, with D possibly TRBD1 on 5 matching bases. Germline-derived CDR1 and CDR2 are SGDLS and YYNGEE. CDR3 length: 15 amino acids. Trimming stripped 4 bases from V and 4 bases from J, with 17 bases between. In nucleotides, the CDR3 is TGTGCCAGCAGCCCCCGTACAGGTGCTGCCTATGGCTACACCTTC. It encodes CASSPRTGAAYGYTF.

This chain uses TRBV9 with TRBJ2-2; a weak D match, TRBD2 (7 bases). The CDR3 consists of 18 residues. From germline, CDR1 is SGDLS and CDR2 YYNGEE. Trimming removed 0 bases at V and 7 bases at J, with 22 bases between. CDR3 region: CASSVGQGLAGISGELFF. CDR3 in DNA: TGTGCCAGCAGCGTAGGGCAGGGGTTAGCGGGTATCAGCGGGGAGCTGTTTTTT.

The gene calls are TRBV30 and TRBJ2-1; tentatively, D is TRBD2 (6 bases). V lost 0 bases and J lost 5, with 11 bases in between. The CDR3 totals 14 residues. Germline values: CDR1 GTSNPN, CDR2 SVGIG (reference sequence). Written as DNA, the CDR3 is TGTGCCTGGAGTGTATTAGCGGAGAACAATGAGCAGTTCTTC. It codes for CAWSVLAENNEQFF.

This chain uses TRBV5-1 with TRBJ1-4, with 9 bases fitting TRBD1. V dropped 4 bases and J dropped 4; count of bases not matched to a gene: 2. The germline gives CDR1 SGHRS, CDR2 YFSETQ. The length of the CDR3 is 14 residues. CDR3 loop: CASSPDRGNEKLFF. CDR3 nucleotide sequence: TGCGCCAGCAGCCCGGACAGGGGTAATGAAAAACTGTTTTTT.

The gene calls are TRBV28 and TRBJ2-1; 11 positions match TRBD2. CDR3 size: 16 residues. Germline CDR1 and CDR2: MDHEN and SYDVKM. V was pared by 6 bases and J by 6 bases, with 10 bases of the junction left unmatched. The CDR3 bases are TGTGCCAGCAGCAGGGCCGGGACTAGCGGTTTCAATGAGCAGTTCTTC. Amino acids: CASSRAGTSGFNEQFF.

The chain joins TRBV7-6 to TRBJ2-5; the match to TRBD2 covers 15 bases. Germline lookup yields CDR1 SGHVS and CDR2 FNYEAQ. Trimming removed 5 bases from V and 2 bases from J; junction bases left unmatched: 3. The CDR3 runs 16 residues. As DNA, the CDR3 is TGTGCCAGCAGCACCGGACTAGCGGGGGGGCAAGAGACCCAGTACTTC. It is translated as CASSTGLAGGQETQYF. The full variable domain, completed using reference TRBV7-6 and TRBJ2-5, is GAGVSQSPRYKVTKRGQDVALRCDPISGHVSLYWYRQALGQGPEFLTYFNYEAQQDKSGLPNDRFSAERPEGSISTLTIQRTEQRDSAMYRCASSTGLAGGQETQYFGPGTRLLVL.

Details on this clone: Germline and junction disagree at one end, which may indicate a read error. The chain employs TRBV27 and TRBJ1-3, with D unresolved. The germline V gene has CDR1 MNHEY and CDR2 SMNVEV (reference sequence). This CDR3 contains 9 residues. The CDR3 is CASSSPFDF. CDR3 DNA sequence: TGTGCCAGCAGCTCTCCTTTCGATTTT.

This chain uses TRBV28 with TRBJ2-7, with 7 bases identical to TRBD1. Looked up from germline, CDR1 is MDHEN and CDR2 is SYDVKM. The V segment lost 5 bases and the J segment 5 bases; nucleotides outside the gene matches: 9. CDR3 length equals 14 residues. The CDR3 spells CASSVRPRGNEQYF. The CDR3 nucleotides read TGTGCCAGCAGTGTGAGGCCCAGGGGGAACGAGCAGTACTTC. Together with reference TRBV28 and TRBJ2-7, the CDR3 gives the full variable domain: DVKVTQSSRYLVKRTGEKVFLECVQDMDHENMFWYRQDPGLGLRLIYFSYDVKMKEKGDIPEGYSVSREKKERFSLILESASTNQTSMYLCASSVRPRGNEQYFGPGTRLTVT.

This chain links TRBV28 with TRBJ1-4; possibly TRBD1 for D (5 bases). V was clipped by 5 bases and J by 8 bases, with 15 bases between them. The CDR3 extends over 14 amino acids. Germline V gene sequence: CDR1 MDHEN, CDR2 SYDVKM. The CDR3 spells CASSRAGGSEKLFF. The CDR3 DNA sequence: TGTGCCAGCAGTCGAGCGGGGGGAAGCGAAAAACTGTTTTTT.

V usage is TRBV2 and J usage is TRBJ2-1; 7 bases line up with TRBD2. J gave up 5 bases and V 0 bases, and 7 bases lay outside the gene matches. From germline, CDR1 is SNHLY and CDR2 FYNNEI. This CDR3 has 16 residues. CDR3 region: CASSEAETSRHNEQFF. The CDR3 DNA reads TGTGCCAGCAGTGAAGCGGAGACTAGCCGCCACAATGAGCAGTTCTTC.

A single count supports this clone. The CDR3 bases are TGTGCCAGTAGTATGAATGGACAGGCACAAGAGACCCAGTACTTC. Its protein product is CASSMNGQAQETQYF. The J gene is TRBJ2-5, the V gene TRBV19; 7 nucleotides line up with TRBD1. The length of the CDR3 is 15 residues. Germline CDR1 is LNHDA and CDR2 is SQIVND (reference sequence). V dropped 3 bases and J dropped 2; count of bases not matched to a gene: 6.

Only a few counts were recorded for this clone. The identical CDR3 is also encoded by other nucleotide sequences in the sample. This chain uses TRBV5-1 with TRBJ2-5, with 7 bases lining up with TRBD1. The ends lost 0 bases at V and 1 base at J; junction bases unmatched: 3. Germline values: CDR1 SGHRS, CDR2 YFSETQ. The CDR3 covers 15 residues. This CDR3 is CASSLAGQPQETQYF. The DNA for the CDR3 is TGCGCCAGCAGCTTGGCGGGACAGCCCCAAGAGACCCAGTACTTC.

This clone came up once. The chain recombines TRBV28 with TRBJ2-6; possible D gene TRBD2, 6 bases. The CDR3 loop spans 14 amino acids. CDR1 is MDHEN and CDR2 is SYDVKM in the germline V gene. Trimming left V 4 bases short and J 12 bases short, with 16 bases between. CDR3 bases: TGTGCCAGCAGTTCCTCTAGGGAGGCCGGCGTCCTGACTTTC. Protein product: CASSSSREAGVLTF.

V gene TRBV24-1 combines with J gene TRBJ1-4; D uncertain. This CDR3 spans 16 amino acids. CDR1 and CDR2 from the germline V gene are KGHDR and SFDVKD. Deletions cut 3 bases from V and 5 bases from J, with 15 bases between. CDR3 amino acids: CATSDAGSNTNEKLFF. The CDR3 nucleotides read TGTGCCACCAGTGATGCCGGGTCGAATACAAATGAAAAACTGTTTTTT.

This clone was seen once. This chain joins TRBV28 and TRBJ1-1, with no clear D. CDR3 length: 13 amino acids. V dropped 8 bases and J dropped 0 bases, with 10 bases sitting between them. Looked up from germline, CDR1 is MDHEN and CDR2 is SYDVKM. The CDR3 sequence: CASWKEMNTEAFF. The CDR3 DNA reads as TGTGCCAGCTGGAAGGAGATGAACACTGAAGCTTTCTTT.

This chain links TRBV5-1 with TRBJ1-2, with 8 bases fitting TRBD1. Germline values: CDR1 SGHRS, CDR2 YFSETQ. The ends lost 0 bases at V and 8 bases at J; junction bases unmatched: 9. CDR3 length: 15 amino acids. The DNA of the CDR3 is TGCGCCAGCAGCTTGGCGGCAGGGGGCGCGGGAGGCTACACCTTC. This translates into CASSLAAGGAGGYTF. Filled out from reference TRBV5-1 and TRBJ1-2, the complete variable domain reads KAGVTQTPRYLIKTRGQQVTLSCSPISGHRSVSWYQQTPGQGLQFLFEYFSETQRNKGNFPGRFSGRQFSNSRSEMNVSTLELGDSALYLCASSLAAGGAGGYTFGSGTRLTVV.

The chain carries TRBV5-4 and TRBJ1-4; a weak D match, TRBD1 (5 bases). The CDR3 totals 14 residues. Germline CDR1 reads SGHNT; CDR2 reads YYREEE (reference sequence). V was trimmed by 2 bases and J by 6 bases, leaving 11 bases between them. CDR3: CASSLIPGDEKLFF. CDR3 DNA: TGTGCCAGCAGCTTAATTCCGGGGGATGAAAAACTGTTTTTT.

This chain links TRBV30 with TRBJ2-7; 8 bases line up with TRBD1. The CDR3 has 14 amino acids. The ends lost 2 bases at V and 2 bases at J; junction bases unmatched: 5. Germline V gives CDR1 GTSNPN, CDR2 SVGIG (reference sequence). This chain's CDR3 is CAWSLDRGAYEQYF. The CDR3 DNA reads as TGTGCCTGGAGTCTTGACAGGGGAGCCTACGAGCAGTACTTC.

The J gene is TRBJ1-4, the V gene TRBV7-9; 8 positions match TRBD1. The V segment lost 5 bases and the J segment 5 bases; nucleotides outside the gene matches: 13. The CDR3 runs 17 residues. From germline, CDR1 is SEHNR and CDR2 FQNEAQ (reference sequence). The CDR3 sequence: CASSPPGQARGNEKLFF. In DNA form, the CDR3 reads TGTGCCAGCAGCCCGCCGGGACAGGCCCGAGGAAATGAAAAACTGTTTTTT.

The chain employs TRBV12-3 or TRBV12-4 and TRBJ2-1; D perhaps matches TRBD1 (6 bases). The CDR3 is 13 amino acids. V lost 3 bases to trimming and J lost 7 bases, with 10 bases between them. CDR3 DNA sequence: TGTGCCAGCAGTTTTGCAGGGGTAAATGAGCAGTTCTTC. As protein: CASSFAGVNEQFF.

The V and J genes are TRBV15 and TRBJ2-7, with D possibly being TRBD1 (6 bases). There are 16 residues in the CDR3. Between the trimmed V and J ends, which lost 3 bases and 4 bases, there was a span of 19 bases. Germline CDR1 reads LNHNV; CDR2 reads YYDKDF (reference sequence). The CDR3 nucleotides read TGTGCCACCAGCAGTGGGACCCGGGACAACAAGTACGAGCAGTACTTC. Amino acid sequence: CATSSGTRDNKYEQYF.

Here the CDR3 reads CASSPGQPYEQYF. CDR3 nucleotide sequence: TGCGCCAGCAGCCCGGGACAGCCCTACGAGCAGTACTTC. V usage is TRBV5-1 and J usage is TRBJ2-7; the match to TRBD1 covers 7 bases. Trimming took 4 bases from V and 2 from J; bases not matched to a gene: 3. CDR3 length equals 13 residues. Germline CDR1 SGHRS, CDR2 YFSETQ.

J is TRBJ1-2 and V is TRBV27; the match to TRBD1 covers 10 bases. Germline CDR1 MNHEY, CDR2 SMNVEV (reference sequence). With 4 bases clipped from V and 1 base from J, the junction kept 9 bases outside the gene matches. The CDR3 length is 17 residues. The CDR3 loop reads CASSSLTGGSNNYGYTF. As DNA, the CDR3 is TGTGCCAGCAGTTCTCTGACAGGGGGCTCTAATAACTATGGCTACACCTTC.

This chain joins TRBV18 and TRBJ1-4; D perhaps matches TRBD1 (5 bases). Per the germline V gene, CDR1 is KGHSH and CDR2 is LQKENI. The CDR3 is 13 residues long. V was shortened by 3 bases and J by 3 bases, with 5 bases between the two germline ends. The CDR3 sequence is CASSPGPNEKLFF. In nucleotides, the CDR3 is TGTGCCAGCTCACCGGGGCCTAATGAAAAACTGTTTTTT.

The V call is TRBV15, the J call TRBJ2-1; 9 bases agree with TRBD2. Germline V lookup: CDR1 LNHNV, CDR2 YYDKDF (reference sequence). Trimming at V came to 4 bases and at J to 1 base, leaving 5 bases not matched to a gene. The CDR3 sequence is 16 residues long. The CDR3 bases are TGTGCCACCAGCAATAGCGGGGGATGGTCCTACAATGAGCAGTTCTTC. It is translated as CATSNSGGWSYNEQFF. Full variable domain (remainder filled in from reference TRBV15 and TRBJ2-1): DAMVIQNPRYQVTQFGKPVTLSCSQTLNHNVMYWYQQKSSQAPKLLFHYYDKDFNNEADTPDNFQSRRPNTSFCFLDIRSPGLGDTAMYLCATSNSGGWSYNEQFFGPGTRLTVL.